This T cell receptor (beta chain) is from a study of Ad26.COV2.S vaccination and SARS-CoV-2 variants. Study observations and caveats: People who got the vaccine had more spike-specific TCR breadth than people who got placebo. Breadth of non-spike TCRs did not differ between vaccinees and placebo recipients.

Treatment of the sample: over 15 received Ad26.COV2.S at low or high dose, single or two shots; roughly five received placebo; per-sample allocation not given. Day 63 after the first injection of vaccine or placebo was the sampling time. The study used a vaccine consisting of an Ad26 vector that expressed Wuhan-strain SARS-CoV-2 spike. In regard to this clone: No antigen is known for it.

This CDR3 is built from 16 residues. CDR1 and CDR2 from the germline V gene are MNHNS and SASEGT. J gave up 8 bases and V 3 bases, and 13 bases lay outside the gene matches. Assay: immunoSEQ multiplex PCR; the TCRdb copy retains only in-frame clones and omits some. The table shows roughly 680,000 clones, with around 89% occurring only once. This chain uses TRBV6-1 with TRBJ1-2, with 9 bases lining up with TRBD1. The TCR was taken from a person between 18 and 60 years old who received the Ad26.COV2.S COVID-19 vaccine or a placebo. The sample here was peripheral blood, taken in a trial of Ad26.COV2.S vaccine versus placebo. DNA for the CDR3: TGTGCCAGCAGTGAGGTGGACAGGGGTGGATATAACGGCTACACCTTC. Translating it yields CASSEVDRGGYNGYTF.